The entry below describes one TCR beta chain. The antigen remains undetermined. This sample is part of a study of shared clonotypes between healthy human individuals. Study-level findings and limits: The study found lower generation probabilities in non-shared clonotypes than in those shared by all four donors.

On sorted subsets, replicate PCRs used 200 to 250 ng DNA, or tens of thousands of T cell genomes. In the authors' methods: As immunoSEQ supplied junction-only sequences (without quality scores), filtering differed. Some clones are missing from TCRdb's copy, which holds only in-frame ones; the method was immunoSEQ multiplex PCR. V, J and clone size are those of that table, while D and trimming were read from the DNA. The table lists under 1,100,000 clones, approximately 80% of them singletons, with 0.61% in the top ten. The germline V and J ends were trimmed by 1 base and 6 bases, with 7 bases remaining between them. The CDR3 is 13 amino acids. Germline CDR1 is MDHEN and CDR2 is SYDVKM.

The chain uses TRBV28 and TRBJ2-1; maybe TRBD2 (5 bases). This clonotype was obtained from a man aged 18 to 30 in good health. Some clones in this sample may be carry-over from other donors' samples. Sequencing input: memory CD4+ T cells from PBMCs. Subset here: CD45RA-negative fraction. The CDR3 sequence is CASSLLAGNEQFF. The CDR3 DNA sequence: TGTGCCAGCAGTTTATTGGCGGGCAATGAGCAGTTCTTC.